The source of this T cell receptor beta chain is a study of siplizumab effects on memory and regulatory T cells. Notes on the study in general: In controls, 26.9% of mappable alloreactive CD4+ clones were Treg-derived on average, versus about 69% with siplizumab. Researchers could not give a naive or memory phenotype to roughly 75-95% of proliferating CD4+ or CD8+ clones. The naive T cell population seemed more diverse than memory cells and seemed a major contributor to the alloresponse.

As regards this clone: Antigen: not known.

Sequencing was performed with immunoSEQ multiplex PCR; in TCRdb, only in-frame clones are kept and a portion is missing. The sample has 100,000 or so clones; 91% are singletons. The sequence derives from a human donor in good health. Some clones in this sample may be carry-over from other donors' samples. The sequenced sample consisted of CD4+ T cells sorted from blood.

CDR3 in amino acids: CASSYKGLGLGEKLFF. The CDR3 bases are TGTGCCAGCAGTTACAAAGGGCTGGGGCTGGGGGAAAAACTGTTTTTT. The rearrangement links TRBV6-5 to TRBJ1-4; a possible D gene is TRBD1 (5 bases). Trimming stripped 2 bases from V and 8 bases from J, with 18 bases between. The V gene's germline CDR1 is MNHEY and CDR2 SVGAGI. The CDR3 spans 16 residues.